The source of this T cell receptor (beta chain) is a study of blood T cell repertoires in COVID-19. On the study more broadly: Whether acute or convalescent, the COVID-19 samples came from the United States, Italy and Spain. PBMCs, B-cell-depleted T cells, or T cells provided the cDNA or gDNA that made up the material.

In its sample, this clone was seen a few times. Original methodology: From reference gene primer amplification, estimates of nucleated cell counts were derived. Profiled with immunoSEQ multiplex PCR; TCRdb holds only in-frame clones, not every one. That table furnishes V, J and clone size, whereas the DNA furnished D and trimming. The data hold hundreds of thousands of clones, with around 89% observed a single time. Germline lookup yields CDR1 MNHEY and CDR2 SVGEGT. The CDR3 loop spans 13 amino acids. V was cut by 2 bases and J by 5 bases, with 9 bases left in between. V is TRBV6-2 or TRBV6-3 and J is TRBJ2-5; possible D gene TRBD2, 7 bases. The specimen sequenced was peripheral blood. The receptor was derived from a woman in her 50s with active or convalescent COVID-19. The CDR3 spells CASSYGRGETQYF. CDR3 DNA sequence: TGTGCCAGCAGTTACGGGAGGGGGGAGACCCAGTACTTC.